One and the same sample provided the 6 T cell receptor beta chains below, sequenced in a study of Ad26.COV2.S vaccination and SARS-CoV-2 variants. The sample's treatment: over 15 received Ad26.COV2.S at low or high dose, single or two shots; 5 received placebo; per-sample allocation not given. Collection of samples fell on day 63 after the first vaccine or placebo injection. Clones were sequenced by immunoSEQ multiplex PCR, and TCRdb holds only the in-frame ones, with some missing. This sample has about 350,000 clones, with less than 90% found just once. The source material was peripheral blood, sampled in a trial of Ad26.COV2.S vaccine versus placebo. Every receptor here comes from a person between 18 and 65 years old who received the Ad26.COV2.S COVID-19 vaccine or a placebo.

The chain combines TRBV5-4 with TRBJ2-3; D may be TRBD2 (6 bases). Germline loops: CDR1 SGHNT, CDR2 YYREEE (reference sequence). Trimming took 2 bases from V and 3 from J, leaving 13 bases between them. The CDR3 runs 15 residues. The DNA of the CDR3 is TGTGCCAGCAGCTTAGGGGTAGCGGTAACAGATACGCAGTATTTT. As protein: CASSLGVAVTDTQYF.

The rearrangement links TRBV19 to TRBJ1-5; 9 bases align to TRBD1. V was clipped by 5 bases and J by 5 bases; unmatched bases: 10. The CDR3 sequence is 16 residues long. Germline-derived CDR1 and CDR2 are LNHDA and SQIVND (reference sequence). As DNA, the CDR3 is TGTGCCAGTAGTCGCAACAGGGGGCGGGGTGATCAGCCCCAGCATTTT. Translating gives CASSRNRGRGDQPQHF.

This chain joins TRBV6-5 and TRBJ1-2, with D perhaps matching TRBD1 (6 bases). CDR1 MNHEY and CDR2 SVGAGI come from the germline V gene. CDR3 length equals 14 residues. Trimming removed 3 bases from V and 4 bases from J, with 12 bases in between. The CDR3: CASSYSGQPYGYTF. Written as DNA, the CDR3 is TGTGCCAGCAGTTATTCAGGACAGCCCTATGGCTACACCTTC.

The genes are TRBV9 and TRBJ1-6; D remains unclear. CDR1 SGDLS and CDR2 YYNGEE come from the germline V gene. The CDR3 extends over 15 amino acids. Trimming left V 0 bases short and J 5 bases short, with 9 bases between. Here the CDR3 reads CASSVGGIDNSPLHF. The CDR3 DNA follows: TGTGCCAGCAGCGTAGGAGGGATAGATAATTCACCCCTCCACTTT.

This chain uses TRBV30 with TRBJ1-2, with D possibly TRBD1 on 5 matching bases. Germline loops: CDR1 GTSNPN, CDR2 SVGIG (reference sequence). This CDR3 region has 12 residues. The V end was cut by 2 bases, the J end by 6 bases, with 10 bases between. DNA for the CDR3: TGTGCCTGGAGTTCGGGGGGGAATGGCTACACCTTC. This translates into CAWSSGGNGYTF.

The V and J genes are TRBV3-1 (or the pseudogene TRBV3-2) and TRBJ1-6, with D uncertain. The germline V and J ends were trimmed by 4 bases and 8 bases, with 9 bases remaining between them. CDR3 length equals 13 residues. Per germline, CDR1 LGHDT and CDR2 YNNKEL (reference sequence). DNA for the CDR3: TGTGCCAGCAGCCGACTGGAGGATTCACCCCTCCACTTT. This sequence encodes CASSRLEDSPLHF.